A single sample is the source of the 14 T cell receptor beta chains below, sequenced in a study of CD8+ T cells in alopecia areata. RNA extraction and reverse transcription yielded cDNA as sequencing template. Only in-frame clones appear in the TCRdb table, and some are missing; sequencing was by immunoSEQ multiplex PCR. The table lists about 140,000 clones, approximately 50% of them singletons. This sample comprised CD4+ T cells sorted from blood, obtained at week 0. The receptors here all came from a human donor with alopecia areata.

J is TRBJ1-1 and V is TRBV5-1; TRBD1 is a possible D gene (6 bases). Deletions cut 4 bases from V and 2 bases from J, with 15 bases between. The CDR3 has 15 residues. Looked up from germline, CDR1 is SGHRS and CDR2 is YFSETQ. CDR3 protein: CASSPGTKVNTEAFF. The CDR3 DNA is TGCGCCAGCAGCCCAGGGACAAAGGTCAACACTGAAGCTTTCTTT.

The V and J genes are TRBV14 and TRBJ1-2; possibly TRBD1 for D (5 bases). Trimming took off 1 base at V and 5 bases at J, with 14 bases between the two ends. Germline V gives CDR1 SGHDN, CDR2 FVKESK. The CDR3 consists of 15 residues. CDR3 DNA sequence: TGTGCCAGCAGCCAAGGGGGCGTTCCGACGTATGGCTACACCTTC. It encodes CASSQGGVPTYGYTF.

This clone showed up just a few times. The CDR3 DNA reads as TGCGCCAGCAGCTCCCTAGCGGGCAATGAGCAGTTCTTC. Amino acids: CASSSLAGNEQFF. This chain joins TRBV5-1 and TRBJ2-1; 8 bases agree with TRBD2. V was clipped by 3 bases and J by 6 bases; unmatched bases: 2. Germline V lookup: CDR1 SGHRS, CDR2 YFSETQ. The CDR3 is made up of 13 amino acids. Looking up the rest from reference TRBV5-1 and TRBJ2-1 gives the full variable domain: KAGVTQTPRYLIKTRGQQVTLSCSPISGHRSVSWYQQTPGQGLQFLFEYFSETQRNKGNFPGRFSGRQFSNSRSEMNVSTLELGDSALYLCASSSLAGNEQFFGPGTRLTVL.

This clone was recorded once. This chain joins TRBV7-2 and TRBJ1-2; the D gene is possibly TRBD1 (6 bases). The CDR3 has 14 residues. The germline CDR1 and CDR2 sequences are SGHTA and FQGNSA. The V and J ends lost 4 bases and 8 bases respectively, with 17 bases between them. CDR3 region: CASSSPGQRKGYTF. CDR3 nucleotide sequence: TGTGCCAGCAGCTCTCCCGGACAGAGGAAGGGCTACACCTTC.

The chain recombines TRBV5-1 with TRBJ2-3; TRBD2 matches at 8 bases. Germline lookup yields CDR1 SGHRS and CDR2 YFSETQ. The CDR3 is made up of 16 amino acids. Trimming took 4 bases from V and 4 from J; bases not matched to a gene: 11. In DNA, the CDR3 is TGCGCCAGCAGCGGAACTAGCGGCCTGGGGGCAGATACGCAGTATTTT. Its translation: CASSGTSGLGADTQYF.

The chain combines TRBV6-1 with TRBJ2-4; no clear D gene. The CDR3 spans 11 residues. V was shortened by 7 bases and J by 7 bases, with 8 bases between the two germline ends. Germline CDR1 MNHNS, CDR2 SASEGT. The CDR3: CASTTWNIQYF. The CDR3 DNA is TGTGCCAGCACCACATGGAACATTCAGTACTTC.

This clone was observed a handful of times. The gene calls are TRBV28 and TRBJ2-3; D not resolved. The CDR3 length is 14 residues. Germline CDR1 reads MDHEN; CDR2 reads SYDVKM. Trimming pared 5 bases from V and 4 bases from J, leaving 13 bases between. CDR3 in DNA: TGTGCCAGCAGTCCGCCGTTAGGATCAGATACGCAGTATTTT. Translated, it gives CASSPPLGSDTQYF.

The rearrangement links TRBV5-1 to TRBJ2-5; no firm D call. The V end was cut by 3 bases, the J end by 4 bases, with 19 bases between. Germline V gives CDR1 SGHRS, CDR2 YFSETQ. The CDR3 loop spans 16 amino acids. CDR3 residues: CASSSPARTRRETQYF. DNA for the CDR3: TGCGCCAGCAGCTCCCCCGCCAGGACCAGGAGAGAGACCCAGTACTTC.

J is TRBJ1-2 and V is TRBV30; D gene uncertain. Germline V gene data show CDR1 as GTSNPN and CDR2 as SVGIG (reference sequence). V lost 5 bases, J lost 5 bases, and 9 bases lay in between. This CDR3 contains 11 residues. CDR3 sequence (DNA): TGTGCCTGGGCAAGCGGTTATGGCTACACCTTC. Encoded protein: CAWASGYGYTF.

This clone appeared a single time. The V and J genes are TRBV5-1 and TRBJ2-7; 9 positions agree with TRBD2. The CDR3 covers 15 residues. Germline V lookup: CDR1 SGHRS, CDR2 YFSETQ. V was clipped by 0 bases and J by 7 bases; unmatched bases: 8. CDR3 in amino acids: CASSLGVAGVREQYF. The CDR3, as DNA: TGCGCCAGCAGCTTGGGGGTAGCGGGAGTCCGGGAGCAGTACTTC.

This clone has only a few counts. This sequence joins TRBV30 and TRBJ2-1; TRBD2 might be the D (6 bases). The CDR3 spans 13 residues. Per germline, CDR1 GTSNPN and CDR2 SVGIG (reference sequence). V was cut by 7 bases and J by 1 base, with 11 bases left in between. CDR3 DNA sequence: TGTGCCTTCGGGAGTAGGTCCTACAATGAGCAGTTCTTC. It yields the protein CAFGSRSYNEQFF.

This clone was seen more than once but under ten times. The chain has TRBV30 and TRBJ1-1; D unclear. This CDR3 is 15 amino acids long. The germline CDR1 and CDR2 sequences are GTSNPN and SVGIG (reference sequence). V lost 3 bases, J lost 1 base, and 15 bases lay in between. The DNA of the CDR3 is TGTGCCTGGAGCCTCGACCCGGCGGCGAACACTGAAGCTTTCTTT. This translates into CAWSLDPAANTEAFF.

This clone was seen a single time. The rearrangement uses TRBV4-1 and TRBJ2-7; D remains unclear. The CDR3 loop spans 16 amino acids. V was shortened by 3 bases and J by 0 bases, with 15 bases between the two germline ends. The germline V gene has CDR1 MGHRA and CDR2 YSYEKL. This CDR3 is CASSQSSVRSSYEQYF. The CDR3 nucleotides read TGCGCCAGCAGCCAGTCCTCGGTGAGGAGCTCCTACGAGCAGTACTTC.

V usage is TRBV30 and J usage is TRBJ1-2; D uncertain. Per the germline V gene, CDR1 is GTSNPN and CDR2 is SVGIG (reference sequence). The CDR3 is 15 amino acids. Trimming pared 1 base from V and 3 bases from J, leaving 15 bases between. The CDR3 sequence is CAWSGWAALDYGYTF. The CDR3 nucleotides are TGTGCCTGGAGTGGGTGGGCAGCTTTGGACTATGGCTACACCTTC.